Below are 25 T cell receptor beta chains sequenced from a single sample in a study of shared clonotypes between healthy human individuals. This table comes from immunoSEQ multiplex PCR, and its TCRdb copy is limited to in-frame clones, with some not included. The table includes some 2,000,000 clones, 90% to 96% detected once. The sequencing sample was made of naive CD4+ T cells sorted from blood. Stated subset: CD45RA+ positively selected. These receptors were taken from a young man in good health.

The chain uses TRBV16 and TRBJ2-2; 14 bases align to TRBD2. The CDR3 is 16 residues long. Germline V gene data show CDR1 as KGHSY and CDR2 as FQNENV. V lost 4 bases, J lost 6 bases, and 4 bases stayed unmatched. The CDR3 bases are TGTGCCAGCAGCCGACCGGGACTAGCGGGAGCCGGGGAGCTGTTTTTT. It encodes CASSRPGLAGAGELFF.

About this clone: Other DNA sequences from this sample encode an identical CDR3 as well. The rearrangement uses TRBV18 and TRBJ2-4; D might be TRBD1 or TRBD2, each matching 5 bases. The CDR3 spans 15 residues. V was clipped by 2 bases and J by 0 bases, with 8 bases between them. From germline, CDR1 is KGHSH and CDR2 LQKENI. CDR3 amino acids: CASSPGGLAKNIQYF. The CDR3 DNA sequence: TGTGCCAGCTCACCAGGGGGTTTAGCCAAAAACATTCAGTACTTC.

The chain carries TRBV18 and TRBJ2-1; 8 bases fit TRBD2. The CDR3 contains 18 residues. V was pared by 5 bases and J by 5 bases, with 17 bases of the junction left unmatched. Germline loops: CDR1 KGHSH, CDR2 LQKENI. In DNA form, the CDR3 reads TGTGCCAGCTCATCGGGGGGAGCGGGGGTTACTTCTAACAATGAGCAGTTCTTC. Amino acids: CASSSGGAGVTSNNEQFF.

This chain uses TRBV4-1 with TRBJ2-1; 8 bases are a match to TRBD2. V shed 0 bases and J 5 bases; nucleotides not matched to a gene: 6. Germline V CDR1 and CDR2: MGHRA, YSYEKL. The CDR3 loop spans 16 amino acids. CDR3 coding DNA: TGCGCCAGCAGCCAAGAGGGGACTAGGGCCAACAATGAGCAGTTCTTC. As protein: CASSQEGTRANNEQFF.

The V and J genes are TRBV30 and TRBJ1-1; a weak D match, TRBD1 (5 bases). The CDR3 covers 11 residues. Trimming removed 4 bases at V and 7 bases at J, with 10 bases between. CDR1 and CDR2 (germline): GTSNPN, SVGIG (reference sequence). DNA of the CDR3: TGTGCCTGGACAGGGAAAGGTGAAGCTTTCTTT. Amino acids: CAWTGKGEAFF.

This chain connects TRBV29-1 to TRBJ2-2; D is uncertain. In germline, CDR1 is SQVTM, CDR2 ANQGSEA. The V end lost 0 bases, the J end lost 5 bases, and 7 bases lay between the germline ends. The CDR3 totals 13 residues. The CDR3 nucleotides are TGCAGCGTTGAAGATCTGGAGACCGGGGAGCTGTTTTTT. Translation gives CSVEDLETGELFF.

Comment on this clone: This sample also contains other DNA sequences that code for the same CDR3. J is TRBJ2-3 and V is TRBV11-2; 9 bases are a match to TRBD1. The CDR3 spans 15 residues. With V trimmed by 1 base and J by 6 bases, 5 bases remained unmatched. Germline-derived CDR1 and CDR2 are SGHAT and FQNNGV. The CDR3 coding sequence is TGTGCCAGCAGCTTAGGGGGACAGGGCGTCGATACGCAGTATTTT. Amino acid sequence: CASSLGGQGVDTQYF. Variable domain in full (rest from reference TRBV11-2 and TRBJ2-3): EAGVAQSPRYKIIEKRQSVAFWCNPISGHATLYWYQQILGQGPKLLIQFQNNGVVDDSQLPKDRFSAERLKGVDSTLKIQPAKLEDSAVYLCASSLGGQGVDTQYFGPGTRLTVL.

This rearrangement joins TRBV2 to TRBJ2-3, with D possibly being TRBD1 (6 bases). The CDR3 is made up of 14 amino acids. V was cut by 6 bases and J by 3 bases, with 13 bases left in between. Germline V CDR1 and CDR2: SNHLY, FYNNEI. The CDR3 DNA follows: TGTGCCAGCAGAAGGACAGAAGGGACAGATACGCAGTATTTT. It translates to CASRRTEGTDTQYF.

The V and J genes are TRBV27 and TRBJ2-7; 7 bases line up with TRBD1. Germline CDR1 reads MNHEY; CDR2 reads SMNVEV (reference sequence). Unmatched junction bases numbered 5, after V lost 8 bases and J lost 1 base. This CDR3 is built from 13 residues. CDR3 loop: CASGRGQSYEQYF. The DNA for the CDR3 is TGTGCCAGCGGACGGGGACAGTCCTACGAGCAGTACTTC.

The chain links TRBV6-5 to TRBJ1-6; D is perhaps TRBD1 (6 bases). The germline V and J ends were trimmed by 5 bases and 5 bases, with 10 bases remaining between them. The CDR3 length is 14 residues. Germline V CDR1 and CDR2: MNHEY, SVGAGI. CDR3 sequence: CASSHRQDNSPLHF. In DNA form, the CDR3 reads TGTGCCAGCAGTCATCGACAGGATAATTCACCCCTCCACTTT.

The chain links TRBV6-5 to TRBJ2-1; 7 bases agree with TRBD1. V lost 6 bases and J lost 5; bases outside the gene matches: 10. Germline V gene data show CDR1 as MNHEY and CDR2 as SVGAGI. The CDR3 runs to 15 residues. The CDR3: CASRSGGGHNNEQFF. CDR3 DNA sequence: TGTGCCAGCAGGTCAGGGGGTGGTCACAACAATGAGCAGTTCTTC.

The rearrangement uses TRBV5-6 and TRBJ2-5; 8 nucleotides agree with TRBD1. The CDR3 sequence is 16 residues long. Germline values: CDR1 SGHDT, CDR2 YYEEEE. With 2 bases clipped from V and 2 bases from J, the junction kept 8 bases outside the gene matches. The CDR3 DNA sequence: TGTGCCAGCAGCTTACCTGGACAGGGATTTCAAGAGACCCAGTACTTC. Amino acids: CASSLPGQGFQETQYF. The full variable domain, rest sourced from reference TRBV5-6 and TRBJ2-5, is DAGVTQSPTHLIKTRGQQVTLRCSPKSGHDTVSWYQQALGQGPQFIFQYYEEEERQRGNFPDRFSGHQFPNYSSELNVNALLLGDSALYLCASSLPGQGFQETQYFGPGTRLLVL.

This clone was counted a few times. CDR3 DNA sequence: TGTGCCAGCAGCCAAGATGCGGGGCTGGGGGAGCAGTACTTC. It yields the protein CASSQDAGLGEQYF. The gene calls are TRBV4-2 and TRBJ2-7; D may be TRBD2 (6 bases). Germline CDR1 is LGHNA and CDR2 is YNFKEQ. This CDR3 contains 14 residues. V was clipped by 0 bases and J by 7 bases, with 13 bases between them.

The J gene is TRBJ1-2, the V gene TRBV25-1, with a tentative D call TRBD1 (6 bases). In germline, CDR1 is MGHDK, CDR2 SYGVNS. CDR3 length equals 16 residues. Trimming removed 4 bases at V and 7 bases at J, with 22 bases between. CDR3 bases: TGTGCCAGCAGTGCCCGGACAGTGTCCCATTGGGCTGGCTACACCTTC. As protein: CASSARTVSHWAGYTF.

The CDR3 nucleotides read TGTGCCAGCAGCTTAGCGGGGGAGGGAGAAAAACTGTTTTTT. Protein sequence: CASSLAGEGEKLFF. The rearrangement uses TRBV7-6 and TRBJ1-4; TRBD1 might be the D (5 bases). In germline, CDR1 is SGHVS, CDR2 FNYEAQ. Trimming pared 0 bases from V and 8 bases from J, leaving 10 bases between. This CDR3 spans 14 amino acids.

The V gene is TRBV2, the J gene TRBJ1-2, with D hard to call. The CDR3 is 13 residues long. V was cut by 11 bases and J by 0 bases, with 13 bases left in between. From germline, CDR1 is SNHLY and CDR2 FYNNEI. The CDR3 protein is CALRVGTNYGYTF. The CDR3 region has the DNA TGTGCCCTAAGGGTAGGGACTAACTATGGCTACACCTTC.

The chain uses TRBV4-1 and TRBJ1-6; no firm D call. CDR1 MGHRA and CDR2 YSYEKL come from the germline V gene. CDR3 length: 16 residues. The V gene lost 1 base and the J gene lost 5 bases, with 12 bases spanning the gap. The CDR3 nucleotides are TGCGCCAGCAGCCAAGCCCCAGTATGGGATAATTCACCCCTCCACTTT. It encodes CASSQAPVWDNSPLHF.

The chain joins TRBV5-1 to TRBJ1-6; D gene unclear. Germline assignment: CDR1 SGHRS and CDR2 YFSETQ. Trimming took 1 base from V and 7 from J, leaving 12 bases between them. The CDR3 has 15 amino acids. DNA for the CDR3: TGCGCCAGCAGCTTGAACAGCCAGTCGAATTCACCCCTCCACTTT. Its protein product is CASSLNSQSNSPLHF.

The chain is built from TRBV5-4 and TRBJ2-1, with 7 bases that match TRBD2. With V trimmed by 0 bases and J by 2 bases, 5 bases remained unmatched. Germline loops: CDR1 SGHNT, CDR2 YYREEE (reference sequence). This CDR3 is 16 amino acids long. The CDR3 loop reads CASSLGQSGTYNEQFF. The DNA for the CDR3 is TGTGCCAGCAGCTTGGGACAAAGCGGGACCTACAATGAGCAGTTCTTC.

This clone was seen only once. CDR3 sequence: CAWGSARTGKGSPLHF. The CDR3 nucleotides read TGTGCCTGGGGGAGTGCTCGGACAGGGAAAGGTTCACCCCTCCACTTT. The rearrangement links TRBV30 to TRBJ1-6; 8 bases are a match to TRBD1. CDR3 size: 16 residues. Germline-derived CDR1 and CDR2 are GTSNPN and SVGIG (reference sequence). Trimming at V came to 5 bases and at J to 9 bases, leaving 15 bases not matched to a gene.

The gene calls are TRBV6-5 and TRBJ1-2; D possibly corresponds to TRBD1 (5 bases). CDR1 is MNHEY and CDR2 is SVGAGI in the germline V gene. Trimming removed 2 bases from V and 7 bases from J, with 14 bases in between. The CDR3 is made up of 14 amino acids. CDR3 in amino acids: CASSYGAGQSGYTF. Written as DNA, the CDR3 is TGTGCCAGCAGTTACGGTGCAGGGCAAAGTGGCTACACCTTC.

The chain joins TRBV7-2 to TRBJ2-5; D unclear. Trimming took 6 bases from V and 3 from J, leaving 8 bases between them. CDR3 length: 12 amino acids. Germline V gives CDR1 SGHTA, CDR2 FQGNSA. This chain's CDR3 is CASSRVKETQYF. Written as DNA, the CDR3 is TGTGCCAGCAGTCGAGTAAAAGAGACCCAGTACTTC.

The gene calls are TRBV9 and TRBJ2-7; 7 bases are shared with TRBD2. V shed 1 base, J shed 5 bases, and the junction held 12 bases outside the gene matches. The CDR3 extends over 16 amino acids. Germline V lookup: CDR1 SGDLS, CDR2 YYNGEE. DNA of the CDR3: TGTGCCAGCAGCGTATCTGATGGGGGAGGGGTCCACGAGCAGTACTTC. Protein: CASSVSDGGGVHEQYF.

This clone has a single count. V and J are TRBV7-2 and TRBJ2-7, with D hard to call. Per germline, CDR1 SGHTA and CDR2 FQGNSA. With 4 bases removed from V and 4 bases from J, the gap between germline ends came to 14 bases. The CDR3 has 14 amino acids. CDR3 nucleotides: TGTGCCAGCAGCTACCGGCTCCCTGGGTACGAGCAGTACTTC. It specifies CASSYRLPGYEQYF.

This chain joins TRBV4-3 and TRBJ2-1; D is undetermined. CDR1 and CDR2 (germline): LGHNA, YSLEER. This CDR3 has 13 residues. V shed 3 bases and J shed 9 bases, with 12 bases lying between them. The CDR3 DNA is TGCGCCAGCAGCCAGGGGAAGCCTGGTGAGCAGTTCTTC. It codes for CASSQGKPGEQFF.